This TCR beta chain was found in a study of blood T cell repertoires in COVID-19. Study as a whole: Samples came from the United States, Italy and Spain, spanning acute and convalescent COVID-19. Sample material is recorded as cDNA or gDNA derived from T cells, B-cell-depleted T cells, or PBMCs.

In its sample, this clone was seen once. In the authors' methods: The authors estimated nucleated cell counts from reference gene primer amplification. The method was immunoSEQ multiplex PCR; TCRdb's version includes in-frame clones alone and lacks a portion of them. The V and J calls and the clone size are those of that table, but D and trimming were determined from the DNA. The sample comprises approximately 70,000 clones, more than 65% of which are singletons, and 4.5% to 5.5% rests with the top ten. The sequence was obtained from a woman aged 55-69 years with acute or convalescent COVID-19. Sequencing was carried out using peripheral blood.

In DNA, the CDR3 is TGTGCCAGCGCTCAGGGGACTGAAGCTTTCTTT. This gives the protein CASAQGTEAFF. The chain has TRBV12-3 or TRBV12-4 and TRBJ1-1, with D perhaps TRBD1 (6 bases). Trimming took 8 bases from V and 5 from J, leaving 9 bases between them. The CDR3 extends over 11 amino acids.